This T cell receptor (beta chain) is from a study of blood T cell repertoires in COVID-19. Background on the study: PBMCs, B-cell-depleted T cells, or T cells were the source of the cDNA or gDNA that made up the material.

Germline V gene lookup returns CDR1 SGHRS and CDR2 YFSETQ. The CDR3 sequence is 14 residues long. V gave up 2 bases and J gave up 9 bases; unmatched junction bases: 4. This clone was seen only a few times. Generated by immunoSEQ multiplex PCR, the TCRdb table keeps only in-frame clones and is missing some. The sample holds roughly 75,000 clones, roughly 80% seen once. Sequenced input: peripheral blood. This TCR derives from a woman between 70 and 85 years old with acute or convalescent COVID-19. The J gene is TRBJ1-6, the V gene TRBV5-1; 8 bases match TRBD1. The CDR3 here is CASSFWTGTSPLHF. The CDR3 DNA is TGCGCCAGCAGCTTTTGGACAGGGACTTCACCCCTCCACTTT.